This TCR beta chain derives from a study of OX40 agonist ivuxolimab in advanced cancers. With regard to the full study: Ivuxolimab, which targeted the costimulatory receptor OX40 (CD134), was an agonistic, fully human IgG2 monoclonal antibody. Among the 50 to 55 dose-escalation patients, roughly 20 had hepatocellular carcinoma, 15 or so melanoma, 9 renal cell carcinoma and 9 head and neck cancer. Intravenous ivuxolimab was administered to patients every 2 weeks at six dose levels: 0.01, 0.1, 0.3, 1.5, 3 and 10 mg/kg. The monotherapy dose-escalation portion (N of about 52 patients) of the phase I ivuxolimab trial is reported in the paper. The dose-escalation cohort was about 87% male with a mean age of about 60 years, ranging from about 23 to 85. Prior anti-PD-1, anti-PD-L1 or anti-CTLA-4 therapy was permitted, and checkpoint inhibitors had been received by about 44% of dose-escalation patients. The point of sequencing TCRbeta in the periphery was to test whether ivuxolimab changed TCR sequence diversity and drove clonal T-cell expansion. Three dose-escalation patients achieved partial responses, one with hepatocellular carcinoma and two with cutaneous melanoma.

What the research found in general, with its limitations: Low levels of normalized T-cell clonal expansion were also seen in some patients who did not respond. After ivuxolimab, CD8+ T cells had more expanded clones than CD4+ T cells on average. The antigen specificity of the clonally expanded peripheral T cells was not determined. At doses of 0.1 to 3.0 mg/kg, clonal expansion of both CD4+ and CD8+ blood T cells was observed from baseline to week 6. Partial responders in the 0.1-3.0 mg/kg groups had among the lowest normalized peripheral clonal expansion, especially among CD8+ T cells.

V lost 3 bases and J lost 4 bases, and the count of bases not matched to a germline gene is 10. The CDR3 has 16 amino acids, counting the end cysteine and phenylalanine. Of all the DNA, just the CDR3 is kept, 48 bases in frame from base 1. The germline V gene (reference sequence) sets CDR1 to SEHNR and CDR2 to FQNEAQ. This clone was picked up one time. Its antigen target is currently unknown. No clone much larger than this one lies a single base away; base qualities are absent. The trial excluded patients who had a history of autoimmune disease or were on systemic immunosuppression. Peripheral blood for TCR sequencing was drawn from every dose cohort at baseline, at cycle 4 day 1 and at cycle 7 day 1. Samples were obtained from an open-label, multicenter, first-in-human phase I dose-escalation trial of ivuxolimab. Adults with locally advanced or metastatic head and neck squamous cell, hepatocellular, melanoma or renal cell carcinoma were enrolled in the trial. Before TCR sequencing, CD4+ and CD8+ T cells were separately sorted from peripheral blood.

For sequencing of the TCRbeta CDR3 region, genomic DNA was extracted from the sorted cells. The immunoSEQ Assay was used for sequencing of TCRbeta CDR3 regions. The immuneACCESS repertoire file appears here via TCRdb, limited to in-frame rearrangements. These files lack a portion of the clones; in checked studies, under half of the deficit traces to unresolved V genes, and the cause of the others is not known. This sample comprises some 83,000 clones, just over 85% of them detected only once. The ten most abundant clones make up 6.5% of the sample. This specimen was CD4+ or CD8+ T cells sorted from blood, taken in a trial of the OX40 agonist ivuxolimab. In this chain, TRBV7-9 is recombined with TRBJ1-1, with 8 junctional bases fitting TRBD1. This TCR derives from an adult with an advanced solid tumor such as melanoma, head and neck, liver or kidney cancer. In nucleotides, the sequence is TGTGCCAGCAGCTTGCAGGGGGCAAGAGGGATCACTGAAGCTTTCTTT. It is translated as CASSLQGARGITEAFF.